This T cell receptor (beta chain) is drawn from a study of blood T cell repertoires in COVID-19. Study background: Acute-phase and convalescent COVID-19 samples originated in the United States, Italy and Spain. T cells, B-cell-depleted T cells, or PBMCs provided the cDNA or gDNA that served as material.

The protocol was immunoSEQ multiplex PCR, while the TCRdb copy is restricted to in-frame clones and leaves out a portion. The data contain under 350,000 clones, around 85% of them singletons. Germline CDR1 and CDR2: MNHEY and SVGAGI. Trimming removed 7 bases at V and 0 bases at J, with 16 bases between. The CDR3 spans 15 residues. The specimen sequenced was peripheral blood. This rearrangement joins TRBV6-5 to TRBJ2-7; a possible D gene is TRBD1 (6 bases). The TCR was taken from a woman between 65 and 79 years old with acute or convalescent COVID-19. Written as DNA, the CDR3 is TGTGCCAGCACCGTGGGGGCTCTAAGCTCCTACGAGCAGTACTTC. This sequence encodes CASTVGALSSYEQYF.